These 5 T cell receptor beta chains originate from one sample sequenced in a study of immune evolution from preneoplasia to lung adenocarcinoma. Assay: immunoSEQ multiplex PCR; the TCRdb copy retains only in-frame clones and omits some. The sample includes approximately 8,000 clones, 80% of them seen just once. The source material was FFPE adjacent normal lung tissue. The receptor set was obtained from a person between 65 and 79 years old with lung adenocarcinoma.

The chain links TRBV27 to TRBJ2-1; 8 bases match TRBD2. This CDR3 comprises 15 residues. V was clipped by 6 bases and J by 3 bases; unmatched bases: 7. In germline, CDR1 is MNHEY, CDR2 SMNVEV (reference sequence). The CDR3 region is CASRNGLAYYNEQFF. DNA of the CDR3: TGTGCCAGCAGAAATGGACTAGCTTACTACAATGAGCAGTTCTTC.

The chain carries TRBV28 and TRBJ2-3; 7 positions agree with TRBD2. The CDR3 has 16 amino acids. Germline CDR1 is MDHEN and CDR2 is SYDVKM. Trimming took 5 bases from V and 0 from J; bases not matched to a gene: 8. The CDR3 loop is CASSTQERESTDTQYF. CDR3 bases: TGTGCCAGCAGTACCCAGGAGCGGGAAAGCACAGATACGCAGTATTTT.

V gene TRBV2 combines with J gene TRBJ1-5; 8 positions match TRBD1. Unmatched junction bases numbered 5, after V lost 1 base and J lost 6 bases. This CDR3 contains 15 residues. The V gene's germline CDR1 is SNHLY and CDR2 FYNNEI. CDR3 sequence: CASSEEWTGSQPQHF. CDR3 coding DNA: TGTGCCAGCAGTGAAGAGTGGACAGGGAGTCAGCCCCAGCATTTT. The full variable domain, completed using reference TRBV2 and TRBJ1-5, is EPEVTQTPSHQVTQMGQEVILRCVPISNHLYFYWYRQILGQKVEFLVSFYNNEISEKSEIFDDQFSVERPDGSNFTLKIRSTKLEDSAMYFCASSEEWTGSQPQHFGDGTRLSIL.

This chain connects TRBV5-4 to TRBJ2-7; a weak D match, TRBD1 (5 bases). The V gene's germline CDR1 is SGHNT and CDR2 YYREEE (reference sequence). This CDR3 contains 13 residues. V was clipped by 9 bases and J by 2 bases, with 15 bases between them. The CDR3: CATVNTGTYEQYF. The CDR3 DNA is TGTGCCACCGTAAACACAGGAACCTACGAGCAGTACTTC.

This sequence joins TRBV9 and TRBJ2-2; D might be TRBD1 (6 bases). CDR1 is SGDLS and CDR2 is YYNGEE in the germline V gene. The V gene lost 7 bases and the J gene lost 7 bases, with 14 bases spanning the gap. This CDR3 has 13 amino acids. The CDR3 nucleotides read TGTGCCAGCCAGACAGGCGTGGGCGGGGAGCTGTTTTTT. Its translation: CASQTGVGGELFF.